This T cell receptor (beta chain) appears in the sequencing data of a study of control samples from healthy donors and cancer patients. Clones were sequenced by immunoSEQ multiplex PCR, and TCRdb holds only the in-frame ones, with some missing. The data show over 150,000 clones, roughly 94% seen once. There are 13 residues in the CDR3. The V gene's germline CDR1 is GTSNPN and CDR2 SVGIG (reference sequence). V lost 5 bases and J lost 5, with 15 bases in between. The source is a man between 60 and 70 years old with colorectal cancer. This rearrangement joins TRBV30 to TRBJ1-2; D perhaps matches TRBD1 (5 bases). Sequences were obtained from PBMCs. The CDR3 loop reads CAWSLTDSYGYTF. As DNA, the CDR3 is TGTGCCTGGTCCTTGACAGATTCTTATGGCTACACCTTC.